These 25 T cell receptor beta chains were all obtained from the same sample, sequenced in a study of control samples from healthy donors and cancer patients. Sequenced by immunoSEQ multiplex PCR; TCRdb stores in-frame clones only, minus some. The sample carries some 220,000 clones, roughly 94% recorded once. Sample: blood. These receptors all come from a man aged 50-59 years in good health.

V is TRBV6-6 and J is TRBJ2-7; D remains ambiguous. CDR1 and CDR2 from the germline V gene are MNHNY and SVGAGI (reference sequence). V dropped 4 bases and J dropped 2 bases, with 6 bases sitting between them. The CDR3 length is 12 residues. The CDR3 DNA reads as TGTGCCAGCAGTTCCGGAGCCTACGAGCAGTACTTC. The encoded protein is CASSSGAYEQYF.

The chain joins TRBV6-5 to TRBJ1-2, with a tentative D call TRBD1 (6 bases). The CDR3 consists of 13 residues. V dropped 2 bases and J dropped 7 bases, with 11 bases sitting between them. Germline CDR1 and CDR2: MNHEY and SVGAGI. The CDR3 is CASSYPGVGGYTF. CDR3 in DNA: TGTGCCAGCAGTTACCCAGGGGTTGGTGGCTACACCTTC.

The chain carries TRBV19 and TRBJ1-2; 9 bases line up with TRBD1. Germline V gene lookup returns CDR1 LNHDA and CDR2 SQIVND (reference sequence). There are 12 residues in the CDR3. Germline trimming cut 9 bases from V and 8 bases from J; bases unmatched to any gene: 7. This CDR3 reads CASSRQGVGYTF. The CDR3 nucleotides are TGTGCCAGCAGTCGACAGGGGGTCGGCTACACCTTC. The full variable domain, its missing parts supplied by reference TRBV19 and TRBJ1-2, is DGGITQSPKYLFRKEGQNVTLSCEQNLNHDAMYWYRQDPGQGLRLIYYSQIVNDFQKGDIAEGYSVSREKKESFPLTVTSAQKNPTAFYLCASSRQGVGYTFGSGTRLTVV.

This clone was picked up a small number of times. The rearrangement uses TRBV3-1 (or the pseudogene TRBV3-2) and TRBJ2-1; D is possibly TRBD1 (6 bases). Germline V gene lookup returns CDR1 LGHDT and CDR2 YNNKEL (reference sequence). The V and J ends lost 4 bases and 9 bases respectively, with 13 bases between them. The CDR3 spans 13 residues. The CDR3 spells CASSLGARSEQFF. CDR3 coding DNA: TGTGCCAGCAGCCTGGGGGCGCGAAGTGAGCAGTTCTTC.

Only one count was recorded for this clone. J is TRBJ2-2 and V is TRBV24-1, with a weak D call TRBD1 (6 bases). The V and J ends lost 8 bases and 6 bases respectively, with 15 bases between them. From germline, CDR1 is KGHDR and CDR2 SFDVKD. CDR3 length equals 14 residues. The CDR3: CATKSGDRPGELFF. The CDR3 DNA reads TGTGCCACCAAGTCAGGGGATCGCCCCGGGGAGCTGTTTTTT.

The rearrangement uses TRBV19 and TRBJ2-3; D remains ambiguous. Germline values: CDR1 LNHDA, CDR2 SQIVND (reference sequence). The CDR3 has 13 amino acids. V was trimmed by 6 bases and J by 6 bases, leaving 13 bases between them. The CDR3 reads CASSKWVRDTQYF. Written as DNA, the CDR3 is TGTGCCAGTAGCAAGTGGGTAAGGGATACGCAGTATTTT. The full variable domain, completed using reference TRBV19 and TRBJ2-3, is DGGITQSPKYLFRKEGQNVTLSCEQNLNHDAMYWYRQDPGQGLRLIYYSQIVNDFQKGDIAEGYSVSREKKESFPLTVTSAQKNPTAFYLCASSKWVRDTQYFGPGTRLTVL.

A single count supports this clone. This sequence joins TRBV5-4 and TRBJ1-5; the match to TRBD1 covers 7 bases. Germline CDR1 is SGHNT and CDR2 is YYREEE (reference sequence). The CDR3 totals 13 residues. V shed 5 bases, J shed 6 bases, and the junction held 5 bases outside the gene matches. CDR3 sequence reads: CASSLQGSQPQHF. Written as DNA, the CDR3 is TGTGCCAGCAGTCTACAGGGGTCTCAGCCCCAGCATTTT.

This chain's CDR3 is CASSLSTSTDTQYF. The CDR3 DNA reads TGTGCCAGCTCACTTAGTACTAGCACAGATACGCAGTATTTT. This chain links TRBV18 with TRBJ2-3; D not resolved. V gave up 4 bases and J gave up 0 bases, with 8 bases separating them. CDR3 length: 14 amino acids. Germline CDR1 reads KGHSH; CDR2 reads LQKENI.

CDR3 DNA: TGTGCCAGCAGCTCATCCCCAGGGGGCGACCGCACAGATACGCAGTATTTT. This translates into CASSSSPGGDRTDTQYF. This chain links TRBV11-3 with TRBJ2-3, with 8 bases identical to TRBD1. Germline V CDR1 and CDR2: SGHNT, YENEEA. Trimming at V came to 4 bases and at J to 1 base, leaving 10 bases not matched to a gene. CDR3 size: 17 residues.

This clone came up once. V gene TRBV18 combines with J gene TRBJ2-1; a possible D gene is TRBD1 (6 bases). The CDR3 is 17 amino acids. Germline assignment: CDR1 KGHSH and CDR2 LQKENI. V was cut by 2 bases and J by 5 bases, with 19 bases left in between. For the CDR3, the DNA is TGTGCCAGCTCACCATTAATAACACAGGGTACCGACAATGAGCAGTTCTTC. This sequence encodes CASSPLITQGTDNEQFF.

The rearrangement joins TRBV5-1 to TRBJ1-2; D call uncertain. In germline, CDR1 is SGHRS, CDR2 YFSETQ. The CDR3 has 14 residues. Trimming removed 4 bases from V and 0 bases from J, with 10 bases in between. CDR3 loop: CASSHWEANYGYTF. CDR3 nucleotide sequence: TGCGCCAGCAGCCACTGGGAGGCTAACTATGGCTACACCTTC.

The chain recombines TRBV18 with TRBJ2-5; D is unclear. With 0 bases removed from V and 2 bases from J, the gap between germline ends came to 7 bases. Germline V lookup: CDR1 KGHSH, CDR2 LQKENI. This CDR3 spans 14 amino acids. DNA for the CDR3: TGTGCCAGCTCACCACCGGGGTCGCAAGAGACCCAGTACTTC. This encodes CASSPPGSQETQYF.

About this clone itself: The junction does not match germline at one end; this may be a read error. The DNA of the CDR3 is TGTGCTAGCAGCTTAGGCCCCGTCATTATGGGAGAGACCCAGTACTTC. Residues: CASSLGPVIMGETQYF. The chain combines TRBV7-7 with TRBJ2-5; the D is unclear. The germline CDR1 and CDR2 sequences are SSHAT and FNYEAQ (reference sequence). This CDR3 region has 16 residues.

In this sample, this clone turned up a few times. The chain has TRBV18 and TRBJ1-4; D call uncertain. CDR1 is KGHSH and CDR2 is LQKENI in the germline V gene. This CDR3 has 13 amino acids. The V end was cut by 6 bases, the J end by 8 bases, with 13 bases between. In DNA, the CDR3 is TGTGCCAGCTCCCCTCCGGCCGTGGAAAAACTGTTTTTT. Translation gives CASSPPAVEKLFF.

This clone was counted a single time. V and J are TRBV5-4 and TRBJ2-1; the match to TRBD2 covers 9 bases. CDR3 length: 17 residues. Germline V gives CDR1 SGHNT, CDR2 YYREEE (reference sequence). V dropped 4 bases and J dropped 5; count of bases not matched to a gene: 13. The CDR3 protein is CASSPGGASGVDNEQFF. CDR3 bases: TGTGCCAGCAGCCCCGGGGGGGCTAGCGGGGTGGACAATGAGCAGTTCTTC.

The chain uses TRBV7-6 and TRBJ1-6; D is undetermined. V shed 4 bases and J shed 0 bases, with 16 bases lying between them. The CDR3 has 18 residues. CDR1 and CDR2 (germline): SGHVS, FNYEAQ. In DNA form, the CDR3 reads TGTGCCAGCAGCTCAAACCCCGGTCAGAGCTCCTATAATTCACCCCTCCACTTT. It is translated as CASSSNPGQSSYNSPLHF. The whole variable domain, remainder taken from reference TRBV7-6 and TRBJ1-6, is GAGVSQSPRYKVTKRGQDVALRCDPISGHVSLYWYRQALGQGPEFLTYFNYEAQQDKSGLPNDRFSAERPEGSISTLTIQRTEQRDSAMYRCASSSNPGQSSYNSPLHFGNGTRLTVT.

This rearrangement joins TRBV10-1 to TRBJ1-2, with 8 positions matching TRBD1. Per the germline V gene, CDR1 is WNHNN and CDR2 is SYGVQD (reference sequence). Trimming at V came to 2 bases and at J to 8 bases, leaving 10 bases not matched to a gene. There are 15 residues in the CDR3. The CDR3, as DNA: TGCGCCAGCAGTGAGGCAAGGACAGGGACAAAAGGCTACACCTTC. It yields the protein CASSEARTGTKGYTF.

This clone was recorded only once. The chain joins TRBV5-6 to TRBJ1-1, with 7 bases identical to TRBD1. The trim removed 4 bases at V and 7 bases at J, leaving 13 bases unmatched. CDR1 is SGHDT, CDR2 YYEEEE, per germline. The CDR3 totals 15 residues. CDR3 DNA sequence: TGTGCCAGCAGCCCGACACAGGACAGGCCGGGTGAAGCTTTCTTT. Its translation is CASSPTQDRPGEAFF.

The chain uses TRBV4-2 and TRBJ2-3, with a weak D call TRBD2 (6 bases). CDR3 size: 17 residues. Germline lookup yields CDR1 LGHNA and CDR2 YNFKEQ. V lost 0 bases, J lost 2 bases, and 15 bases lay in between. CDR3 residues: CASSQDLRGVYTDTQYF. CDR3 in DNA: TGTGCCAGCAGCCAAGACTTGCGCGGGGTATACACAGATACGCAGTATTTT.

V gene TRBV10-2 combines with J gene TRBJ1-2, with D maybe TRBD1 (6 bases). Trimming took 6 bases from V and 8 from J, leaving 13 bases between them. Germline assignment: CDR1 WSHSY and CDR2 SAAADI. The CDR3 covers 12 residues. CDR3 bases: TGCGCCAGCAGCAACAGGGCAGGGGGCTACACCTTC. Translation gives CASSNRAGGYTF.

This chain joins TRBV6-5 and TRBJ2-7; 7 bases are shared with TRBD1. With V trimmed by 6 bases and J by 3 bases, 5 bases remained unmatched. CDR3 length: 13 amino acids. The germline CDR1 and CDR2 sequences are MNHEY and SVGAGI. The DNA of the CDR3 is TGTGCCAGCAGCCTGACAGGGATCTACGAGCAGTACTTC. Translation: CASSLTGIYEQYF.

Here the CDR3 DNA reads TGTGCCAGCAGCCACGCACTAGGGAGGGGAAACACCATATATTTT. It yields the protein CASSHALGRGNTIYF. V is TRBV3-1 (or the pseudogene TRBV3-2) and J is TRBJ1-3, with D unclear. The germline V gene encodes CDR1 LGHDT and CDR2 YNNKEL (reference sequence). The CDR3 is 15 residues long. V lost 3 bases and J lost 4, with 13 bases in between.

This rearrangement joins TRBV7-8 to TRBJ2-2; TRBD1 aligns across 9 bases. Unmatched junction bases numbered 9, after V lost 6 bases and J lost 7 bases. CDR1 is SGHVS, CDR2 FQNEAQ, per germline. This CDR3 comprises 15 residues. The CDR3 loop is CASRQGQGYGGELFF. The CDR3 DNA follows: TGTGCCAGCAGACAGGGACAGGGTTATGGCGGGGAGCTGTTTTTT.

The chain carries TRBV19 and TRBJ2-7, with D perhaps assigned TRBD1 or TRBD2 (5 bases each). The germline gives CDR1 LNHDA, CDR2 SQIVND (reference sequence). CDR3 size: 14 residues. Trimming left V 5 bases short and J 4 bases short, with 15 bases between. The CDR3, as DNA: TGTGCCAGTAGTCCCGGGGACCGTAGGTACGAGCAGTACTTC. Its translation is CASSPGDRRYEQYF.

Only one count was recorded for this clone. This chain connects TRBV29-1 to TRBJ2-7; 7 nucleotides align to TRBD1. The CDR3 runs 13 residues. CDR1 is SQVTM and CDR2 is ANQGSEA in the germline V gene. Trimming removed 6 bases from V and 4 bases from J; junction bases left unmatched: 9. CDR3 amino acids: CSVLTGRTYEQYF. As DNA, the CDR3 is TGCAGCGTCCTGACAGGGCGGACATACGAGCAGTACTTC.